The T cell receptor (beta chain) described here comes from a study of CD8 T cells in Susac syndrome. Reverse transcription of 0.5 to 1 ug RNA was carried out with random hexamers. immunoSEQ multiplex PCR amplified TCR beta CDR3 across 54 Vbeta, 13 Jbeta. Using its own MiXCR run on the immunoSEQ multiplex PCR reads, TCRdb lists one record per CDR3 protein. The sample lists more than 200,000 distinct CDR3 sequences, less than 95% occurring once. TCR beta sequencing covered blood CD8+ and CD4+ T cells. Isolation of CD8+ and CD4+ T cells was performed negatively, whereas enrichment of TEMRA cells was done by FACS. This CDR3 contains 14 residues. Germline CDR1 reads LNHDA; CDR2 reads SQIVND (reference sequence). Trimming pared 7 bases from V and 0 bases from J, leaving 10 bases between.

This clonotype was obtained from a human donor with Susac syndrome. The chain carries TRBV19 and TRBJ2-4; D is unclear. Sequences were obtained from CD4+ T cells from PBMCs. Here the CDR3 reads CASMGGIAKNIQYF. Written as DNA, the CDR3 is TGTGCCAGTATGGGCGGTATAGCCAAAAACATTCAGTACTTC.